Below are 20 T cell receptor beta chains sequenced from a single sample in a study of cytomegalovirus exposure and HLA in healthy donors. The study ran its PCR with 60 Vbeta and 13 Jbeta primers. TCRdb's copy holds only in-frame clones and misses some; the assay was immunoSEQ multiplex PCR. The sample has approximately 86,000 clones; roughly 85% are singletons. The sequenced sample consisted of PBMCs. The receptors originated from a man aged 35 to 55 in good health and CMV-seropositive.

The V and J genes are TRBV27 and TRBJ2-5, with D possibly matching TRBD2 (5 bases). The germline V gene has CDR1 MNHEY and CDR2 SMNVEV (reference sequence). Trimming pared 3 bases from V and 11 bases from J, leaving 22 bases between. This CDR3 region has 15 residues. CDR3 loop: CASSFRSGTLWEQYF. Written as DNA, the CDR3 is TGTGCCAGCAGTTTCAGGTCAGGAACCTTGTGGGAGCAGTACTTC.

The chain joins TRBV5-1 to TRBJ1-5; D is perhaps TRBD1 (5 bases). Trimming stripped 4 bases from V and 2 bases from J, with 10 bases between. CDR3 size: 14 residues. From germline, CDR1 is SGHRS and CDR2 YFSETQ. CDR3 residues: CASSQGTGNQPQHF. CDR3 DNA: TGCGCCAGCAGCCAGGGTACCGGCAATCAGCCCCAGCATTTT.

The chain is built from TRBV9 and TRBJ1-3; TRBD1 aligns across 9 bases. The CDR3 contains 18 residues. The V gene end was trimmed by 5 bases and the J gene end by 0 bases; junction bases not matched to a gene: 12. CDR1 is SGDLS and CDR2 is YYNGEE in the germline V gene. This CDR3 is CASSIGQGPTFSGNTIYF. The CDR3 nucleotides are TGTGCCAGCAGTATAGGACAGGGGCCGACCTTCTCTGGAAACACCATATATTTT.

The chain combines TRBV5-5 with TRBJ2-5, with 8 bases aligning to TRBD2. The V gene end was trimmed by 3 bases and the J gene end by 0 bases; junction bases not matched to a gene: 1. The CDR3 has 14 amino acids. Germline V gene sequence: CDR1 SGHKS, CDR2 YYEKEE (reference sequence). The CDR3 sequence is CASSWGLDQETQYF. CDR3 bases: TGTGCCAGCAGCTGGGGACTAGACCAAGAGACCCAGTACTTC. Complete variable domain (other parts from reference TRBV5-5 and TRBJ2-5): DAGVTQSPTHLIKTRGQQVTLRCSPISGHKSVSWYQQVLGQGPQFIFQYYEKEERGRGNFPDRFSARQFPNYSSELNVNALLLGDSALYLCASSWGLDQETQYFGPGTRLLVL.

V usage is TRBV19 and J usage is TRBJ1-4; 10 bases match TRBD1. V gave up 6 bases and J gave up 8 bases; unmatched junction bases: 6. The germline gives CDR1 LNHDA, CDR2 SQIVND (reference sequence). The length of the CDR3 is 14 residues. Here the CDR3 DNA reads TGTGCCAGTAGCTATGACAGGGGGCAGGAAAAACTGTTTTTT. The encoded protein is CASSYDRGQEKLFF.

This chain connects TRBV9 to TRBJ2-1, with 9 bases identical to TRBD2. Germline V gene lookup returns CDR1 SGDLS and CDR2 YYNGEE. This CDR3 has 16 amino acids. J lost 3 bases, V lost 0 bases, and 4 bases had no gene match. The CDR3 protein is CASSVGSSGSYNEQFF. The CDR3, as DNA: TGTGCCAGCAGCGTAGGGAGTAGCGGGAGCTACAATGAGCAGTTCTTC.

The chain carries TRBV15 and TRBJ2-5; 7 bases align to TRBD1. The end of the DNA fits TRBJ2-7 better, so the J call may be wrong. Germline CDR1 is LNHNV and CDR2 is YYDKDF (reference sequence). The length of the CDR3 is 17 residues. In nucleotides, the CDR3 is TGTGCCACCAGCAGAGATCGGGGAGACAGGGCGAACAACGAGCAGTACTTC. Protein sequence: CATSRDRGDRANNEQYF.

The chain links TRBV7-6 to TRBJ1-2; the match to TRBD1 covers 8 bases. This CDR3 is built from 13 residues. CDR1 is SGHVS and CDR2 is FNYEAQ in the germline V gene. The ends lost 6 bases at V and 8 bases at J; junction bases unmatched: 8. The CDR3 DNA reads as TGTGCCAGCAGTAGTACAGGGGGTGGGGGCTACACCTTC. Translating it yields CASSSTGGGGYTF.

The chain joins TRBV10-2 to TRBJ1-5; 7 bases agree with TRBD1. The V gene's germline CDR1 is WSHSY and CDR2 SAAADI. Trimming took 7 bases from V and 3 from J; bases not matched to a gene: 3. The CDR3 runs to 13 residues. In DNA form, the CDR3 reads TGCGCCAGCAAGGGACAGCACAATCAGCCCCAGCATTTT. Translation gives CASKGQHNQPQHF.

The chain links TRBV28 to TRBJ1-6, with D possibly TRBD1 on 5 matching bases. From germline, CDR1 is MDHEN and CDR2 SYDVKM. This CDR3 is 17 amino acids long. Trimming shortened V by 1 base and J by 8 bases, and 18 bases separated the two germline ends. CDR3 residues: CASSLFPYRIVDSPLHF. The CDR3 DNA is TGTGCCAGCAGTTTATTTCCTTACAGGATTGTCGATTCACCCCTCCACTTT.

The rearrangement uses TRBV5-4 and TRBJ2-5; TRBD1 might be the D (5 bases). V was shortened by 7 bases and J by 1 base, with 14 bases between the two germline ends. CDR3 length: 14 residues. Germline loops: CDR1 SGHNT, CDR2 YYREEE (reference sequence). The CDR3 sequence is CASRSGASQETQYF. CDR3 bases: TGTGCCAGCCGCTCTGGGGCCAGCCAAGAGACCCAGTACTTC.

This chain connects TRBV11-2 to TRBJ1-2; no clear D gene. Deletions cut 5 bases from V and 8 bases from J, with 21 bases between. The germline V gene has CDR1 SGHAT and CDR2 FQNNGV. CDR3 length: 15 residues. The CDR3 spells CASSQPGGEMWGYTF. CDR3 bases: TGTGCCAGCAGCCAACCCGGTGGGGAGATGTGGGGCTACACCTTC.

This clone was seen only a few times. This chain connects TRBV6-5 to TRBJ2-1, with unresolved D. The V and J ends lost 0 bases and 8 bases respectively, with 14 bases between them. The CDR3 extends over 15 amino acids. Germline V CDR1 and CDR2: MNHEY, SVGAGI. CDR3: CASSYSSRPWDEQFF. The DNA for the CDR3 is TGTGCCAGCAGTTACTCTAGCCGCCCGTGGGATGAGCAGTTCTTC.

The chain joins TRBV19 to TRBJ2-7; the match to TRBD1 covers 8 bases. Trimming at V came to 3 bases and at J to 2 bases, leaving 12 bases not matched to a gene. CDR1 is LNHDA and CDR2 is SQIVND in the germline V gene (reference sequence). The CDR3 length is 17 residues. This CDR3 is CASSIGTGPSAPYEQYF. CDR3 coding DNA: TGTGCCAGTAGTATTGGGACAGGCCCCTCGGCCCCCTACGAGCAGTACTTC.

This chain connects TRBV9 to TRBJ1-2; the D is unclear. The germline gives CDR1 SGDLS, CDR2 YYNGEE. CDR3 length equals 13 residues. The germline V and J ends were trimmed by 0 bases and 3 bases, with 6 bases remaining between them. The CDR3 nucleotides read TGTGCCAGCAGCGTAGATCGGGACTATGGCTACACCTTC. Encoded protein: CASSVDRDYGYTF.

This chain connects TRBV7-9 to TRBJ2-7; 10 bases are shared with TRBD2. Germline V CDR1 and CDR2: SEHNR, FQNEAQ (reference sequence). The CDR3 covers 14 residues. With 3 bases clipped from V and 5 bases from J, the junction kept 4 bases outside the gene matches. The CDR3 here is CASSFGLAVNEQYF. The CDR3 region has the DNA TGTGCCAGCAGCTTCGGACTAGCGGTAAACGAGCAGTACTTC.

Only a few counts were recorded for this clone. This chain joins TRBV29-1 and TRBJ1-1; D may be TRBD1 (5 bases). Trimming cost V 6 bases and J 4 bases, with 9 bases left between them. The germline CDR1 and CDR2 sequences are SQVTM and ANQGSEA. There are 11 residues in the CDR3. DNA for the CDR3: TGCAGCGTGCTCGGGGGCACTGAAGCTTTCTTT. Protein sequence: CSVLGGTEAFF.

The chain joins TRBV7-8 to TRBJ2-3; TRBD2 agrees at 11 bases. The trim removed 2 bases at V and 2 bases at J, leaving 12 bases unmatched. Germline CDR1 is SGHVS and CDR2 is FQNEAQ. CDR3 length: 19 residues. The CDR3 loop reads CASSLPDSLAGGNTDTQYF. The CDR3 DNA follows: TGTGCCAGCAGCTTACCCGATAGTCTAGCGGGAGGCAACACAGATACGCAGTATTTT. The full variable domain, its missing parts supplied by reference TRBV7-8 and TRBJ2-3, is GAGVSQSPRYKVAKRGQDVALRCDPISGHVSLFWYQQALGQGPEFLTYFQNEAQLDKSGLPSDRFFAERPEGSVSTLKIQRTQQEDSAVYLCASSLPDSLAGGNTDTQYFGPGTRLTVL.

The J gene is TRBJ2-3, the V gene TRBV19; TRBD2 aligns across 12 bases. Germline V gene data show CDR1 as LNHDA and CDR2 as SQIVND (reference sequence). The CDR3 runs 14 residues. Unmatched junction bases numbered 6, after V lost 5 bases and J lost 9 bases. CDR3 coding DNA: TGTGCCAGTAGTCAAGGACTAGCGGGGACGACGCAGTATTTT. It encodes CASSQGLAGTTQYF.

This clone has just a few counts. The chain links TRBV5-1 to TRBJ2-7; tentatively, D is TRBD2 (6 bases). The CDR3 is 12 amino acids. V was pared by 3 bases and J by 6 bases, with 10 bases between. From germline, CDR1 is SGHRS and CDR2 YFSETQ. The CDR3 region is CASSSEGGEQYF. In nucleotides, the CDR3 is TGCGCCAGCAGCTCGGAGGGTGGCGAGCAGTACTTC.